The clone carrying this T cell receptor beta chain was recorded once. Its antigen remains unknown. This sample is drawn from a study of CD8 T cells in ankylosing spondylitis. The study's findings and limits: There was a TCR beta motif, made of fewer than 10 highly homologous variants, that appeared characteristic of ankylosing spondylitis blood. In ankylosing spondylitis patients, matched synovial fluid reportedly showed significant enrichment of disease-linked clones.

Each TCR beta library was made by quantitative 5'-RACE that incorporated molecular barcodes. MiXCR, run by TCRdb on the 5' RACE reads, gives a single entry per CDR3 protein. Among 130,000 or so distinct CDR3 sequences listed, around 7% were seen once. The sequence was obtained from a male donor with ankylosing spondylitis or in good health (not recorded which). Sequencing input: blood, either unsorted or a sorted T cell fraction (not recorded which).

In DNA form, the CDR3 reads TGTGCCACCCAGGGACCGGGGTACTACGAGCAGTACTTC. Its protein is CATQGPGYYEQYF. V usage is TRBV19 and J usage is TRBJ2-7; D possibly uses TRBD1 or TRBD2 (5 bases each). CDR1 is LNHDA, CDR2 SQIVND, per germline (reference sequence). V was pared by 10 bases and J by 3 bases, with 16 bases between. This CDR3 has 13 amino acids.